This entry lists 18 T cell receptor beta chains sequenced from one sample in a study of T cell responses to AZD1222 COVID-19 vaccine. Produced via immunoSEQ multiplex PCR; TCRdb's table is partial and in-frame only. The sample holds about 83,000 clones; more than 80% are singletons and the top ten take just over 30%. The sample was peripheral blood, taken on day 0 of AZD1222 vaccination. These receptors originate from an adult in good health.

The CDR3 nucleotides are TGTGCCACCCATTCTATCTCCGGGAGGGGATGGATCTTGAACACCGGGGAGCTGTTTTTT. Protein: CATHSISGRGWILNTGELFF. The chain employs TRBV28 and TRBJ2-2; 8 bases line up with TRBD2. Germline V gives CDR1 MDHEN, CDR2 SYDVKM. The trim removed 10 bases at V and 1 base at J, leaving 23 bases unmatched. This CDR3 is built from 20 residues.

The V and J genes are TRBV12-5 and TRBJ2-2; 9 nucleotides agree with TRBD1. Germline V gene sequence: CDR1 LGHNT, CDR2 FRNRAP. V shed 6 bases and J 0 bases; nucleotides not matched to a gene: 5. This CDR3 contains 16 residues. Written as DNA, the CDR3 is TGTGCTAGTGGCACCCGGACAGGGGCGAACACCGGGGAGCTGTTTTTT. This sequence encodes CASGTRTGANTGELFF.

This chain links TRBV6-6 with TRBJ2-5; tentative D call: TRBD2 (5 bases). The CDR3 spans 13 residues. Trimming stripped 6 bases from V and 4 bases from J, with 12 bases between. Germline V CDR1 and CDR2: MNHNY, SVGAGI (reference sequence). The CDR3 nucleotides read TGTGCCAGCAGGGACGGGGATAGAGAGACCCAGTACTTC. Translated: CASRDGDRETQYF.

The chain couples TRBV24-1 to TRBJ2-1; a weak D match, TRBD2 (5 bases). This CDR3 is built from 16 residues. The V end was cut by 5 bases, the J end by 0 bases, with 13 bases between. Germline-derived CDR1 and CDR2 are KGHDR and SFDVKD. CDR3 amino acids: CATSGSSVSSYNEQFF. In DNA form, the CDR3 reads TGTGCCACCAGTGGTAGTAGCGTGAGCTCCTACAATGAGCAGTTCTTC.

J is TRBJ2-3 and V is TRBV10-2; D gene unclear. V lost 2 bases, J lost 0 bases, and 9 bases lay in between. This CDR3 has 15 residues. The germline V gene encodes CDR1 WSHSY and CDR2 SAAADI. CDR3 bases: TGCGCCAGCAGTGAGCCCAGCGTTAGCACAGATACGCAGTATTTT. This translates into CASSEPSVSTDTQYF.

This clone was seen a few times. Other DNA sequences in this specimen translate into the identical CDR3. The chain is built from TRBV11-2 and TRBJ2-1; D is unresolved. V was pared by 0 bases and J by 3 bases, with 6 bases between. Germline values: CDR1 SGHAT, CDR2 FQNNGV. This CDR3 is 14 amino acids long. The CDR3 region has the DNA TGTGCCAGCAGCTTAGATGGCAACTACAATGAGCAGTTCTTC. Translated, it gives CASSLDGNYNEQFF.

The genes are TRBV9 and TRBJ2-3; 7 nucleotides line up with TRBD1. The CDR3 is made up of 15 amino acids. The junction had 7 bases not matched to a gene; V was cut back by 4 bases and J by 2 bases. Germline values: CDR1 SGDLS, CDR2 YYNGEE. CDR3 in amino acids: CASSKSQGITDTQYF. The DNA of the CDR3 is TGTGCCAGCAGCAAATCACAGGGGATCACAGATACGCAGTATTTT.

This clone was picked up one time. DNA of the CDR3: TGTGCCAGCAGCTTAGTACAGAACTATGGCTACACCTTC. Translation: CASSLVQNYGYTF. The rearrangement joins TRBV7-9 to TRBJ1-2; no firm D call. Trimming took 1 base from V and 2 from J, leaving 5 bases between them. Germline values: CDR1 SEHNR, CDR2 FQNEAQ (reference sequence). CDR3 size: 13 residues.

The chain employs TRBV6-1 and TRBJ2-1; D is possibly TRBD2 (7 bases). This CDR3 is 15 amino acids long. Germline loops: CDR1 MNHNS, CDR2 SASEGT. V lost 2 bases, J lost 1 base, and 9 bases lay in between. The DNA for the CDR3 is TGTGCCAGCAGTGAAAGGGGGGGGTCCTACAATGAGCAGTTCTTC. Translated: CASSERGGSYNEQFF.

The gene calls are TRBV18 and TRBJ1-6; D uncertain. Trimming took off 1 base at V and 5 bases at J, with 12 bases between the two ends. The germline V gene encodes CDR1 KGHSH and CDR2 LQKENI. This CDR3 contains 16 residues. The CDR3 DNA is TGTGCCAGCTCACCACGCACAGTTCAGAATAATTCACCCCTCCACTTT. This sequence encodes CASSPRTVQNNSPLHF.

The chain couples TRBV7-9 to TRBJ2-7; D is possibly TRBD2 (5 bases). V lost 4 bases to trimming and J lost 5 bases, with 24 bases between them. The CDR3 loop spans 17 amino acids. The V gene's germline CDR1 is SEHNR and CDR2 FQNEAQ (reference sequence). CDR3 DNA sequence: TGTGCCAGCAGCTATCAGGTGGGGAGCCCTACGGCGAACGAGCAGTACTTC. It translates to CASSYQVGSPTANEQYF.

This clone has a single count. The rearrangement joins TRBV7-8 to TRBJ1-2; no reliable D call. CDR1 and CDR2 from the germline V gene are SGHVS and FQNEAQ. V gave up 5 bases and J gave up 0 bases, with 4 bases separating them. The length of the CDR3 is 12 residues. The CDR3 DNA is TGTGCCAGCAGCCTCTCTAACTATGGCTACACCTTC. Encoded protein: CASSLSNYGYTF. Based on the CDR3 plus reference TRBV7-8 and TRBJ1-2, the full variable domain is GAGVSQSPRYKVAKRGQDVALRCDPISGHVSLFWYQQALGQGPEFLTYFQNEAQLDKSGLPSDRFFAERPEGSVSTLKIQRTQQEDSAVYLCASSLSNYGYTFGSGTRLTVV.

This CDR3 reads CASSLSTASGETQYF. The CDR3, as DNA: TGTGCCAGCAGTTTATCGACAGCTAGCGGGGAGACCCAGTACTTC. V usage is TRBV28 and J usage is TRBJ2-5; TRBD2 agrees at 8 bases. Germline loops: CDR1 MDHEN, CDR2 SYDVKM. Losses at the gene ends were 1 base for V and 5 bases for J; bases not matched to a gene: 6. This CDR3 is built from 15 residues.

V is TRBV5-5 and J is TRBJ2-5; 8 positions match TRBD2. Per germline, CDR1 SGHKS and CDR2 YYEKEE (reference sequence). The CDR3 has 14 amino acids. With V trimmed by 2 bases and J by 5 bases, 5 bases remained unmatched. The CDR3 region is CASSFTSGAETQYF. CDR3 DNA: TGTGCCAGCAGCTTCACTAGCGGTGCGGAGACCCAGTACTTC. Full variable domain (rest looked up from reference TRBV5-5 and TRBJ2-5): DAGVTQSPTHLIKTRGQQVTLRCSPISGHKSVSWYQQVLGQGPQFIFQYYEKEERGRGNFPDRFSARQFPNYSSELNVNALLLGDSALYLCASSFTSGAETQYFGPGTRLLVL.

This CDR3 is CASSVGEIDEKLFF. The CDR3 DNA follows: TGTGCCAGCAGCGTAGGCGAGATAGATGAAAAACTGTTTTTT. The chain joins TRBV9 to TRBJ1-4; D gene unclear. CDR1 SGDLS and CDR2 YYNGEE come from the germline V gene. Between the trimmed V and J ends, which lost 0 bases and 6 bases, there was a span of 9 bases. The CDR3 length is 14 residues.

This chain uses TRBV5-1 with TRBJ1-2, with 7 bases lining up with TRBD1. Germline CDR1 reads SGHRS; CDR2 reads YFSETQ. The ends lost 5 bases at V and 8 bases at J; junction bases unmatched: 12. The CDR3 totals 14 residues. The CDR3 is CASSQEGAESGYTF. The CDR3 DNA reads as TGCGCCAGCAGTCAGGAGGGGGCGGAAAGCGGCTACACCTTC.

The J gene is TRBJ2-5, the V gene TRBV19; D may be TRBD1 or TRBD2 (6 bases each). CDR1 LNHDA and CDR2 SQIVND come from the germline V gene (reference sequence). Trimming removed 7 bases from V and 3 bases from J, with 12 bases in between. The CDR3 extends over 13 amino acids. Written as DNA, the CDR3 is TGTGCCAGTAAACAGGGAGGAAAAGAGACCCAGTACTTC. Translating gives CASKQGGKETQYF.

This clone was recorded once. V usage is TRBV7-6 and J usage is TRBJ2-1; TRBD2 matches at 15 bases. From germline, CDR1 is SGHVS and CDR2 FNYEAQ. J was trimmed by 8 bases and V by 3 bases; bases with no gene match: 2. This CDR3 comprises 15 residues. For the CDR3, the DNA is TGTGCCAGCAGCTTCGGACTAGCGGGAGGGTATGAGCAGTTCTTC. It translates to CASSFGLAGGYEQFF.